Listed below are T cell receptor beta chains from one sample, sequenced in a study of OX40 agonist ivuxolimab in advanced cancers. Sequenced by immunoSEQ multiplex PCR; TCRdb stores in-frame clones only, minus some. The sample holds tens of thousands of clones, 82% seen once. The sample consisted of CD4+ or CD8+ T cells sorted from blood, taken in a trial of the OX40 agonist ivuxolimab. The source is an adult with an advanced solid tumor such as melanoma, head and neck, liver or kidney cancer. Both conserved end residues are part of each CDR3. A D gene is named only where the DNA matches it firmly. Some rows have no size entry. The others give once, few or many, or a class for an expanded clone.

TRBJ2-1,.,TRBV5-1,.,CASSLGSQGNEQFF,TGCGCCAGCAGCTTGGGGTCGCAGGGTAATGAGCAGTTCTTC
TRBJ1-2,.,TRBV7-2,TRBD1,CASSLTGRDYGYTF,TGTGCCAGCAGCTTGACAGGGAGGGACTATGGCTACACCTTC
TRBJ1-2,once,TRBV5-1,TRBD1,CASSPGQGLTYGYTF,TGCGCCAGCAGTCCGGGACAGGGCTTAACCTATGGCTACACCTTC
TRBJ2-5,.,TRBV6-1,.,CASRTHERFQETQYF,TGTGCCAGCAGGACCCACGAGCGGTTCCAAGAGACCCAGTACTTC
TRBJ1-4,.,TRBV7-2,.,CASSPQLVRGVGEKLFF,TGTGCCAGCAGCCCCCAATTGGTCAGGGGCGTAGGTGAAAAACTGTTTTTT
TRBJ2-7,.,TRBV7-3,TRBD1,CASSDRQGYEQYF,TGTGCCAGCAGCGACCGACAGGGGTACGAGCAGTACTTC
TRBJ2-5,few,TRBV5-4,.,CASSLVGSQETQYF,TGTGCCAGCAGCTTGGTTGGGTCTCAGGAGACCCAGTACTTC
TRBJ2-2,.,TRBV6-4,.,CASSEKGGWNTGELFF,TGTGCCAGCAGCGAGAAGGGGGGATGGAACACCGGGGAGCTGTTTTTT
TRBJ1-6,.,TRBV5-6,.,CASSLADGSSSYNSPLHF,TGTGCCAGCAGCTTAGCGGACGGCTCGAGCTCCTATAATTCACCCCTCCACTTT
TRBJ1-1,.,TRBV15,.,CATSRGAGRSFNTEAFF,TGTGCCACCAGCAGAGGTGCGGGACGCTCCTTTAACACTGAAGCTTTCTTT
TRBJ2-1,.,TRBV27,.,CASSSRRGSYNEQFF,TGTGCCAGCTCAAGTCGTCGAGGGTCCTACAATGAGCAGTTCTTC
TRBJ1-6,once,TRBV9,TRBD1,CASSPSQGGASPLHF,TGTGCCAGCAGCCCTTCGCAGGGGGGCGCTTCACCCCTCCACTTT
TRBJ1-5,.,TRBV30,.,CAWGSGGSAQPQHF,TGTGCCTGGGGGTCTGGGGGTTCGGCGCAGCCCCAGCATTTT
TRBJ1-3,once,TRBV5-1,.,CASSLRQQSSGNTIYF,TGCGCCAGCAGCTTGAGGCAGCAGAGCTCTGGAAACACCATATATTTT
TRBJ2-2,.,TRBV5-1,TRBD1,CASSLGQGATGELFF,TGCGCCAGCAGCTTGGGACAGGGGGCGACCGGGGAGCTGTTTTTT
TRBJ1-1,.,TRBV6-1,.,CATGRGAWTEAFF,TGTGCCACTGGTAGGGGGGCTTGGACTGAAGCTTTCTTT
TRBJ1-4,.,TRBV9,.,CASSVDLGGSGKLFF,TGTGCCAGCAGCGTAGACCTCGGGGGATCAGGAAAACTGTTTTTT
TRBJ1-2,.,TRBV11-1,TRBD1,CASSGDRRNYGYTF,TGTGCCAGCAGCGGGGACAGGAGAAACTATGGCTACACCTTC
TRBJ1-2,.,TRBV6-6,.,CASSYSGFPSWGGYTF,TGTGCCAGCAGTTATTCTGGGTTCCCCTCTTGGGGTGGCTACACCTTC
TRBJ2-4,.,TRBV7-2,TRBD2,CASSFSGGASIPKNIQYF,TGTGCCAGCAGCTTCAGCGGGGGGGCCTCGATCCCCAAAAACATTCAGTACTTC
TRBJ2-1,.,TRBV15,TRBD2,CATSRDTPSRLAGNFGYNEQFF,TGTGCCACCAGCAGAGATACCCCCTCCCGGCTAGCGGGGAATTTCGGGTACAATGAGCAGTTCTTC
TRBJ2-5,once,TRBV5-1,.,CASSPGPVGETQYF,TGCGCCAGCAGCCCGGGACCCGTCGGGGAGACCCAGTACTTC
TRBJ1-2,.,TRBV4-2,TRBD1,CASSRGTGVDYGYTF,TGTGCCAGCAGCCGAGGGACAGGGGTGGACTATGGCTACACCTTC
TRBJ2-3,.,TRBV19,TRBD2,CASSIGLAGGPLFADTQYF,TGTGCCAGTAGTATTGGACTAGCGGGAGGGCCTCTTTTCGCAGATACGCAGTATTTT
TRBJ2-7,.,TRBV19,.,CASSIQGIGVEQYF,TGTGCCAGTAGTATTCAAGGGATCGGGGTCGAGCAGTACTTC
TRBJ2-7,.,TRBV7-9,.,CASSLHQGPHFPQYF,TGTGCCAGCAGCTTACACCAGGGGCCGCACTTTCCGCAGTACTTC
TRBJ1-2,.,TRBV5-5,TRBD1,CASSLQGVLNGYTF,TGTGCCAGCAGCTTACAGGGGGTACTTAATGGCTACACCTTC
TRBJ1-1,few,TRBV14,.,CASSQDSYRAEAFF,TGTGCCAGCAGCCAAGACAGTTATAGGGCTGAAGCTTTCTTT
TRBJ1-2,.,TRBV7-2,.,CASSLLRTGKTYGYTF,TGTGCCAGCAGCTTACTCCGAACAGGGAAGACCTATGGCTACACCTTC
TRBJ2-3,.,TRBV13,.,CASSLSRFGTSRADTQYF,TGTGCCAGCAGCTTAAGTCGTTTCGGCACTAGCCGGGCAGATACGCAGTATTTT
TRBJ2-7,.,TRBV9,TRBD2,CASSQERLAAVYEQYF,TGTGCCAGCAGCCAGGAAAGACTAGCGGCGGTCTACGAGCAGTACTTC
TRBJ2-1,few,TRBV2,.,CASRTNSYNEQFF,TGTGCCTCGAGGACTAACAGTTACAATGAGCAGTTCTTC